This passage covers 2 T cell receptor beta chains from one sample sequenced in a study of T cells in Graves' hyperthyroidism and ophthalmopathy. Authors of the study amplified TCR beta CDR3 regions from RNA transcripts. With the HTBI primer set, the TCR CDR3 went through a first round of RT-PCR. TCRdb reanalysed the multiplex PCR reads using MiXCR and keeps one entry per CDR3 protein. The sample carries some 500,000 distinct CDR3 sequences, roughly 25% recorded once. Sequences were obtained from blood. These TCRs come from a woman in her 30s with Graves' ophthalmopathy.

In this sample, this clonotype turned up many times. The rearrangement joins TRBV7-6 to TRBJ1-3; no definite D call. The CDR3 length is 13 residues. The ends were cut back, 2 bases at V and 2 bases at J, with 4 bases in the middle. The germline V gene encodes CDR1 SGHVS and CDR2 FNYEAQ. The CDR3 spells CASSLQTGNTIYF. For the CDR3, the DNA is TGTGCCAGCAGCTTACAGACTGGAAACACCATATATTTT.

This clonotype was observed many times. This chain connects TRBV12-3 or TRBV12-4 to TRBJ1-2; 9 positions agree with TRBD1. Unmatched junction bases numbered 2, after V lost 6 bases and J lost 3 bases. This CDR3 has 13 amino acids. The CDR3 here is CASSRDRDYGYTF. CDR3 sequence (DNA): TGTGCCAGCAGCCGGGACAGGGACTATGGCTACACCTTC.